The rows below give T cell receptor beta chains drawn from one sample of a study of shared clonotypes between healthy human individuals. Produced via immunoSEQ multiplex PCR; TCRdb's table is partial and in-frame only. The table shows 2,500,000 or so clones, with roughly nine tenths occurring only once. The sequenced material came from naive CD4+ T cells sorted from blood. These receptors all come from a man between 18 and 35 years old in good health. The CDR3 runs from the conserved cysteine through the conserved F or W. A D gene is named only where the DNA matches it firmly.

TRBV6-6	TRBJ1-4	-	TGTGCCAGCAGTTACGACGGACCCTATAATGAAAAACTGTTTTTT	CASSYDGPYNEKLFF
TRBV5-4	TRBJ2-1	-	TGTGCCAGCAGTTCAGGGACCACAGCGACCTACAATGAGCAGTTCTTC	CASSSGTTATYNEQFF
TRBV6-5	TRBJ1-1	TRBD1	TGTGCCGCCCGAACCAGGGGGGGAACTGAAGCTTTCTTT	CAARTRGGTEAFF
TRBV5-1	TRBJ2-2	TRBD2	TGCGCCAGCAGACCGTGGGGTAGCGGGCAAACCGGGGAGCTGTTTTTT	CASRPWGSGQTGELFF
TRBV4-1	TRBJ1-2	-	TGCGCCAGCAGCCAAGACCTCCCGACCATGGGCCGCGTCAGAGCTAACTATGGCTACACCTTC	CASSQDLPTMGRVRANYGYTF
TRBV2	TRBJ1-2	-	TGTGCCAGCAGTGCAACGGGTGGCTACACCTTC	CASSATGGYTF
TRBV10-3	TRBJ1-4	-	TGTGCCATCAGTGTGGGAGGGGCAGCAACTAATGAAAAACTGTTTTTT	CAISVGGAATNEKLFF
TRBV6-5	TRBJ2-5	-	TGTGCCAGCAGTTACTCGGGCGGCAGGTACCAAGAGACCCAGTACTTC	CASSYSGGRYQETQYF
TRBV6-5	TRBJ2-2	-	TGTGCCAGCAGTTACTCGACGGGGAACAACGGGGAGCTGTTTTTT	CASSYSTGNNGELFF
TRBV5-4	TRBJ2-2	-	TGTGCCAGCAGCTCTACCCGGGCGAACACCGGGGAGCTGTTTTTT	CASSSTRANTGELFF
TRBV6-5	TRBJ2-7	-	TGTGCCAGCAGTCCACGGGTTTTCTACGAGCAGTACTTC	CASSPRVFYEQYF
TRBV7-2	TRBJ1-1	-	TGTGCCAGCAGCTTAGTTTGGCGGAACACTGAAGCTTTCTTT	CASSLVWRNTEAFF
TRBV29-1	TRBJ1-1	-	TGCAGCGTTGTTAGGCCTACTGAAGCTTTCTTT	CSVVRPTEAFF
TRBV29-1	TRBJ1-1	-	TGCAGTTGCGTGAACACTGAAGCTTTCTTT	CSCVNTEAFF
TRBV21-1	TRBJ2-7	-	TGTGCCAGCAGCATTTACAGGGGCGTCGGCGAGCAGTACTTC	CASSIYRGVGEQYF